This T cell receptor (beta chain) was identified in a study of spatial heterogeneity in lung cancer. Study-wide context: Compared with alpha-chain sequences, beta-chain sequences were consistently detected in greater numbers. Study findings and constraints: Resection blood, more than follow-up blood, showed ubiquitous expanded tumor TCRs.

This clonotype was seen at least ten times. Antigen specificity is unknown. This beta chain lies outside the target of a library built for alpha chains; its clone size means little. Every individual TCR cDNA molecule carried its own unique molecular identifier, which allowed correction of PCR and sequencing errors. TCRdb called the 5' RACE reads again in MiXCR, with one record for every CDR3 protein. Of around 11,000 distinct CDR3 sequences listed, approximately 6.7% were seen once; the top ten hold under 30%. Germline V CDR1 and CDR2: SNHLY, FYNNEI. CDR3 length: 14 residues. Trimming took 6 bases from V and 6 from J; bases not matched to a gene: 8. Regarding time point: sample taken at primary tumor resection. Unsorted whole RNA from tumor, nontumor lung or frozen PBMC underwent sequencing. Samples were donated by 72 untreated early-stage non-small cell lung cancer patients.

The TCR sequence derives from a male donor with early-stage non-small cell lung cancer. The V and J genes are TRBV2 and TRBJ2-1; 7 nucleotides align to TRBD2. The sample consisted of PBMCs, taken at surgery. DNA for the CDR3: TGTGCCAGCAGCCTAGCGGAGGGGTCCAATGAGCAGTTCTTC. This gives the protein CASSLAEGSNEQFF.